Below are 12 T cell receptor beta chains sequenced from a single sample in a study of monozygotic twins with inflammatory bowel disease. TCRdb re-called the 5' RACE reads; one entry per CDR3 protein, DNA not given. The sample table sets out more than 85,000 distinct CDR3 sequences. The specimen sequenced was blood. The receptors here all came from a human donor with ulcerative colitis or Crohn's disease, or a healthy co-twin of an affected twin (not recorded which).

The V call is TRBV7-3, the J call TRBJ1-1. This CDR3 has 13 amino acids. From germline, CDR1 is SGHTA and CDR2 FQGTGA. Here the CDR3 reads CASSLWGNTEAFF.

V is TRBV5-1 and J is TRBJ2-1; lacking DNA, the TRBD1 call made by TCRdb goes unchecked. This CDR3 is 14 amino acids long. Germline values: CDR1 SGHRS, CDR2 YFSETQ. The CDR3 loop reads CASSLEAGTGEQFF.

The rearrangement joins TRBV5-1 to TRBJ1-5; the D call of TRBD1 rests on TCRdb alone, since no DNA is present to check it. CDR3 length equals 14 residues. Germline lookup yields CDR1 SGHRS and CDR2 YFSETQ. CDR3 sequence: CASSPGQGGQPQHF.

V usage is TRBV5-1 and J usage is TRBJ2-5; checking the TCRdb D call of TRBD2 is not possible without DNA. CDR1 is SGHRS, CDR2 YFSETQ, per germline. The CDR3 loop spans 14 amino acids. The chain's CDR3 is CASRLAELQETQYF.

V gene TRBV6-4 combines with J gene TRBJ2-1; TCRdb's D gene call, TRBD1, goes unchecked for lack of DNA. The CDR3 extends over 13 amino acids. Germline lookup yields CDR1 MRHNA and CDR2 SNTAGT. CDR3 loop: CGSSAIPGNEQFF.

The genes are TRBV24-1 and TRBJ2-2. In germline, CDR1 is KGHDR, CDR2 SFDVKD. This CDR3 comprises 16 residues. CDR3: CATSDLRSLNTGELFF.

This chain links TRBV7-9 with TRBJ2-1; TCRdb names TRBD2, which stays unverified in the absence of DNA. The CDR3 loop spans 13 amino acids. Germline V lookup: CDR1 SEHNR, CDR2 FQNEAQ (reference sequence). The CDR3 here is CASNLAGGDEQFF.

This chain joins TRBV14 and TRBJ2-1. This CDR3 is 14 amino acids long. Looked up from germline, CDR1 is SGHDN and CDR2 is FVKESK. CDR3 loop: CASSPIGLMGEQFF.

The V and J genes are TRBV29-1 and TRBJ2-3; no DNA is available, so the TRBD1 call from TCRdb remains unchecked. This CDR3 has 14 amino acids. Looked up from germline, CDR1 is SQVTM and CDR2 is ANQGSEA. CDR3 region: CSVEIPQGTDTQYF.

The chain uses TRBV18 and TRBJ1-1. Germline V lookup: CDR1 KGHSH, CDR2 LQKENI. The CDR3 length is 14 residues. CDR3 protein: CASSPRGMNTEAFF.

CDR3 sequence: CASTEGGTGGDTQYF. The chain couples TRBV28 to TRBJ2-3; the D gene TCRdb calls, TRBD1, cannot be checked with no DNA. Germline V CDR1 and CDR2: MDHEN, SYDVKM. The CDR3 is 15 residues long.

The gene calls are TRBV6-5 and TRBJ2-3; TCRdb calls TRBD1, which cannot be checked without DNA. The CDR3 contains 14 residues. In germline, CDR1 is MNHEY, CDR2 SVGAGI. The chain's CDR3 is CASSCSDRVDTQYF.